Following are 9 T cell receptor beta chains from one sample sequenced in a study of blood T cell repertoires in COVID-19. Method: immunoSEQ multiplex PCR; TCRdb's copy keeps in-frame clones and lacks some. The data contain around 62,000 clones, roughly 88% of them singletons. Sequences were obtained from peripheral blood. The receptors stem from a woman aged 55-70 years with COVID-19, enrolled during active disease.

This CDR3 reads CASSQGLNNQPQHF. CDR3 DNA sequence: TGCGCCAGCAGCCAAGGGCTGAACAATCAGCCCCAGCATTTT. The chain has TRBV4-3 and TRBJ1-5; D is ambiguous. From germline, CDR1 is LGHNA and CDR2 YSLEER. The CDR3 runs 14 residues. Trimming took off 1 base at V and 3 bases at J, with 7 bases between the two ends.

The rearrangement uses TRBV9 and TRBJ2-7; 10 bases are a match to TRBD2. V lost 5 bases, J lost 3 bases, and 11 bases stayed unmatched. Germline loops: CDR1 SGDLS, CDR2 YYNGEE. The CDR3 totals 16 residues. Here the CDR3 reads CASSTSGGASLYEQYF. The CDR3 DNA sequence: TGTGCCAGCAGTACAAGCGGGGGGGCCAGCCTCTACGAGCAGTACTTC.

The V call is TRBV7-9, the J call TRBJ1-1, with TRBD1 identical over 7 bases. The V gene end was trimmed by 5 bases and the J gene end by 7 bases; junction bases not matched to a gene: 4. This CDR3 has 12 residues. Per germline, CDR1 SEHNR and CDR2 FQNEAQ (reference sequence). The CDR3 protein is CASSLRDSEAFF. The CDR3 DNA sequence: TGTGCCAGCAGCCTCCGGGACAGTGAAGCTTTCTTT.

The rearrangement uses TRBV11-3 and TRBJ1-5, with 8 bases aligning to TRBD1. The CDR3 runs to 15 residues. V shed 4 bases and J 6 bases; nucleotides not matched to a gene: 8. Germline lookup yields CDR1 SGHNT and CDR2 YENEEA. CDR3 DNA: TGTGCCAGCAGCTCATTTGACAGGGGCAGTCAGCCCCAGCATTTT. Translation gives CASSSFDRGSQPQHF.

This rearrangement joins TRBV5-5 to TRBJ2-2; D remains unclear. The CDR3 has 11 residues. V lost 6 bases to trimming and J lost 6 bases, with 6 bases between them. Germline assignment: CDR1 SGHKS and CDR2 YYEKEE (reference sequence). This chain's CDR3 is CASTPSGELFF. CDR3 nucleotide sequence: TGTGCCAGCACCCCGTCCGGGGAGCTGTTTTTT.

The chain is built from TRBV30 and TRBJ2-6; D is ambiguous. The CDR3 contains 13 residues. Germline CDR1 GTSNPN, CDR2 SVGIG (reference sequence). Trimming took 3 bases from V and 0 from J, leaving 3 bases between them. CDR3 protein: CAWSSSGANVLTF. The CDR3 DNA sequence: TGTGCCTGGAGCAGCTCTGGGGCCAACGTCCTGACTTTC.

The J gene is TRBJ1-2, the V gene TRBV6-5; possible D gene TRBD1, 6 bases. There are 12 residues in the CDR3. CDR1 MNHEY and CDR2 SVGAGI come from the germline V gene. The germline V and J ends were trimmed by 6 bases and 5 bases, with 10 bases remaining between them. The CDR3 loop reads CASRGGRYGYTF. The CDR3 DNA is TGTGCCAGCAGAGGGGGACGGTATGGCTACACCTTC.

The genes are TRBV6-5 and TRBJ1-1; 7 nucleotides match TRBD1. The CDR3 runs to 13 residues. V lost 6 bases, J lost 1 base, and 2 bases stayed unmatched. Germline V gene lookup returns CDR1 MNHEY and CDR2 SVGAGI. CDR3: CASRRTGNTEAFF. CDR3 nucleotides: TGTGCCAGCAGGCGGACAGGGAACACTGAAGCTTTCTTT.

The V gene is TRBV6-6, the J gene TRBJ1-5; the D is unclear. Looked up from germline, CDR1 is MNHNY and CDR2 is SVGAGI (reference sequence). V was clipped by 2 bases and J by 0 bases, with 5 bases between them. This CDR3 has 14 residues. The CDR3 DNA reads as TGTGCCAGCAGTTACACTTTTAGCAATCAGCCCCAGCATTTT. Residues: CASSYTFSNQPQHF.